Listed here are 30 T cell receptor beta chains from one sample, sequenced in a study of graft-versus-host responses after intestinal transplantation. Processing released intraepithelial and lamina propria lymphocytes from the graft tissue. Sequencing used immunoSEQ multiplex PCR; TCRdb keeps in-frame clones, though not all of them. The repertoire holds approximately 8,200 clones, around 75% seen once, with roughly 12% in the top ten. The source was ileum tissue, collected 226 days after intestinal transplant. All receptors come from a human patient who received an intestinal transplant, so some T cells may come from the graft donor.

This CDR3 reads CASSGRAHLEQYF. The CDR3 nucleotides read TGTGCCAGCAGCGGGAGGGCCCATCTCGAGCAGTACTTC. This rearrangement joins TRBV19 to TRBJ2-7, with TRBD2 matching 10 bases. This CDR3 has 13 residues. Germline V CDR1 and CDR2: LNHDA, SQIVND (reference sequence). V trimming: 9 bases; J trimming: 6 bases; junction bases outside the gene matches: 8. Variable domain in full (rest from reference TRBV19 and TRBJ2-7): DGGITQSPKYLFRKEGQNVTLSCEQNLNHDAMYWYRQDPGQGLRLIYYSQIVNDFQKGDIAEGYSVSREKKESFPLTVTSAQKNPTAFYLCASSGRAHLEQYFGPGTRLTVT.

J is TRBJ1-2 and V is TRBV7-2; no definite D call. Germline V gene sequence: CDR1 SGHTA, CDR2 FQGNSA. Trimming left V 1 base short and J 2 bases short, with 11 bases between. This CDR3 is 15 amino acids long. CDR3 protein: CASSLDLQLNYGYTF. As DNA, the CDR3 is TGTGCCAGCAGCTTAGACTTACAGCTAAACTATGGCTACACCTTC.

This rearrangement joins TRBV5-4 to TRBJ2-5, with a weak D call TRBD2 (5 bases). The CDR3 extends over 14 amino acids. The germline V gene has CDR1 SGHNT and CDR2 YYREEE (reference sequence). The V end lost 7 bases, the J end lost 4 bases, and 17 bases lay between the germline ends. The CDR3 sequence: CASSFGKGVETQYF. The CDR3 bases are TGTGCCAGCTCTTTCGGCAAGGGAGTAGAGACCCAGTACTTC.

A word on this clone: The junction differs from germline at one of its ends, possibly a read error. The chain carries TRBV28 and TRBJ1-4, with 7 bases lining up with TRBD1. CDR3 length equals 17 residues. Germline values: CDR1 MDHEN, CDR2 SYDVKM. This chain's CDR3 is CVSSALQGPSTNEKLFF. The CDR3 bases are TGTGTCAGCAGCGCCCTACAGGGGCCTTCAACTAATGAAAAACTGTTTTTT.

The table lists this clone with a few counts. V and J are TRBV28 and TRBJ1-3; a weak D match, TRBD1 (5 bases). The V gene's germline CDR1 is MDHEN and CDR2 SYDVKM. Trimming removed 6 bases from V and 8 bases from J, with 14 bases in between. The length of the CDR3 is 13 residues. The CDR3 DNA follows: TGTGCCAGCAGCTCTGGAGGGGCGGACACCATATATTTT. The encoded protein is CASSSGGADTIYF.

This chain joins TRBV19 and TRBJ2-1, with D uncertain. Germline V gene sequence: CDR1 LNHDA, CDR2 SQIVND (reference sequence). The CDR3 is 14 residues long. The V gene lost 6 bases and the J gene lost 1 base, with 10 bases spanning the gap. In DNA, the CDR3 is TGTGCCAGTAGCTCCGTCCAGTCCTACAATGAGCAGTTCTTC. As protein: CASSSVQSYNEQFF.

The rearrangement links TRBV30 to TRBJ1-2; 9 bases are shared with TRBD1. This CDR3 region has 13 residues. The germline V gene has CDR1 GTSNPN and CDR2 SVGIG (reference sequence). V lost 0 bases and J lost 5; bases outside the gene matches: 1. CDR3 DNA sequence: TGTGCCTGGAGTGTAGGGACAGGGTATGGCTACACCTTC. Amino acid sequence: CAWSVGTGYGYTF.

This clone was observed a few times. The V and J genes are TRBV5-1 and TRBJ2-3; 9 positions match TRBD2. With 0 bases clipped from V and 5 bases from J, the junction kept 4 bases outside the gene matches. Germline loops: CDR1 SGHRS, CDR2 YFSETQ. The CDR3 is made up of 15 amino acids. CDR3 amino acids: CASSLASGTVDTQYF. In DNA, the CDR3 is TGCGCCAGCAGCTTGGCTAGCGGGACAGTAGATACGCAGTATTTT.

The J gene is TRBJ1-1, the V gene TRBV7-2, with 8 bases fitting TRBD1. The CDR3 is 17 residues long. Germline CDR1 and CDR2: SGHTA and FQGNSA. V lost 5 bases to trimming and J lost 3 bases; unmatched junction nucleotides: 14. The CDR3 loop is CASSLRGTGGLDTEAFF. The CDR3 DNA follows: TGTGCCAGCAGCCTAAGAGGGACAGGAGGTCTAGACACTGAAGCTTTCTTT.

A note on this clone: Its ends do not fully match the called genes, so a read error is possible. The CDR3 bases are TGTGCCAGCAGCTTAGGCGGACAGGTGTATTTT. It specifies CASSLGGQVYF. The chain has TRBV11-3 and TRBJ1-4, with TRBD1 matching 7 bases. The CDR3 is made up of 11 amino acids. The germline V gene encodes CDR1 SGHNT and CDR2 YENEEA.

V is TRBV11-2 and J is TRBJ1-2, with D maybe TRBD1 (6 bases). This CDR3 has 15 amino acids. Germline V CDR1 and CDR2: SGHAT, FQNNGV. V was clipped by 5 bases and J by 4 bases, with 17 bases between them. CDR3 region: CASSRSYRTVYGYTF. The CDR3 DNA follows: TGTGCCAGCAGCCGTAGTTACCGGACAGTCTATGGCTACACCTTC.

The V and J genes are TRBV4-1 and TRBJ2-2; 10 bases map to TRBD1. The V and J ends lost 0 bases and 3 bases, in that order; junction bases with no gene match: 7. Germline values: CDR1 MGHRA, CDR2 YSYEKL. The CDR3 runs to 18 residues. The CDR3 DNA reads as TGCGCCAGCAGCCAAGAAAGTGTCGGACAGGGGGACACCGGGGAGCTGTTTTTT. It encodes CASSQESVGQGDTGELFF.

This chain connects TRBV28 to TRBJ2-1; 9 bases align to TRBD1. This CDR3 spans 16 amino acids. Looked up from germline, CDR1 is MDHEN and CDR2 is SYDVKM. Trimming removed 5 bases from V and 4 bases from J; junction bases left unmatched: 9. CDR3: CASSAPTGGSYNEQFF. The CDR3 DNA reads as TGTGCCAGCAGTGCCCCGACAGGGGGGTCGTACAATGAGCAGTTCTTC.

This rearrangement joins TRBV2 to TRBJ1-5; 9 bases match TRBD1. The CDR3 spans 15 residues. Trimming at V came to 1 base and at J to 4 bases, leaving 2 bases not matched to a gene. In germline, CDR1 is SNHLY, CDR2 FYNNEI. The DNA of the CDR3 is TGTGCCAGCAGTGAAGTGGGACAGGGAAATCAGCCCCAGCATTTT. It encodes CASSEVGQGNQPQHF.

CDR3 region: CASSPGLAGAIGWETQYF. CDR3 in DNA: TGTGCCAGCAGCCCTGGACTAGCGGGGGCCATCGGTTGGGAGACCCAGTACTTC. J is TRBJ2-5 and V is TRBV7-6; 13 nucleotides line up with TRBD2. The CDR3 sequence is 18 residues long. Per germline, CDR1 SGHVS and CDR2 FNYEAQ. V shed 5 bases, J shed 5 bases, and the junction held 14 bases outside the gene matches.

The chain combines TRBV4-3 with TRBJ2-5; 10 bases align to TRBD2. J was trimmed by 5 bases and V by 4 bases; bases with no gene match: 4. CDR3 length: 14 amino acids. Germline values: CDR1 LGHNA, CDR2 YSLEER. CDR3 amino acids: CASSRSGGGETQYF. CDR3 DNA: TGCGCCAGCAGCCGAAGCGGGGGGGGTGAGACCCAGTACTTC.

V is TRBV7-9 and J is TRBJ2-7; tentative D call: TRBD1 (6 bases). Trimming pared 5 bases from V and 3 bases from J, leaving 17 bases between. The germline CDR1 and CDR2 sequences are SEHNR and FQNEAQ (reference sequence). CDR3 length: 15 amino acids. CDR3 amino acids: CASSPADRSNYEQYF. Written as DNA, the CDR3 is TGTGCCAGCAGCCCAGCGGACAGATCTAACTACGAGCAGTACTTC. Together with reference TRBV7-9 and TRBJ2-7, the CDR3 gives the full variable domain: DTGVSQNPRHKITKRGQNVTFRCDPISEHNRLYWYRQTLGQGPEFLTYFQNEAQLEKSRLLSDRFSAERPKGSFSTLEIQRTEQGDSAMYLCASSPADRSNYEQYFGPGTRLTVT.

The genes are TRBV2 and TRBJ1-3, with 7 bases identical to TRBD1. Germline V gene sequence: CDR1 SNHLY, CDR2 FYNNEI. This CDR3 spans 19 amino acids. The ends lost 2 bases at V and 4 bases at J; junction bases unmatched: 17. In nucleotides, the CDR3 is TGTGCCAGCAGTGAAATCCGGAGGGGGCAATCTCTTAGAGGAAACACCATATATTTT. It is translated as CASSEIRRGQSLRGNTIYF.

This clone was seen a few times. The genes are TRBV6-1 and TRBJ2-7, with D possibly being TRBD2 (6 bases). Germline-derived CDR1 and CDR2 are MNHNS and SASEGT. The CDR3 covers 15 residues. Trimming cost V 2 bases and J 4 bases, with 15 bases left between them. CDR3 bases: TGTGCCAGCAGTGAATTAGTCGGGAGAGATTACGAGCAGTACTTC. Translated: CASSELVGRDYEQYF.

The sample holds a few counts of this clone. The gene calls are TRBV25-1 and TRBJ1-1; 7 positions agree with TRBD1. The CDR3 totals 13 residues. V lost 7 bases, J lost 6 bases, and 8 bases stayed unmatched. CDR1 is MGHDK and CDR2 is SYGVNS in the germline V gene. The CDR3 loop is CASIRGLEAEAFF. CDR3 sequence (DNA): TGTGCCAGCATAAGGGGGCTTGAGGCTGAAGCTTTCTTT.

The rearrangement uses TRBV28 and TRBJ2-1; TRBD2 matches 9 bases. The germline V gene has CDR1 MDHEN and CDR2 SYDVKM. V shed 3 bases and J 13 bases; nucleotides not matched to a gene: 7. The CDR3 consists of 13 residues. The CDR3 sequence is CASSLPTSGSQFF. As DNA, the CDR3 is TGTGCCAGCAGTTTGCCCACTAGCGGGTCTCAGTTCTTC.

This clone was seen only a few times. This chain links TRBV2 with TRBJ1-6; perhaps TRBD1 as D (5 bases). There are 14 residues in the CDR3. The ends were cut back, 5 bases at V and 7 bases at J, with 12 bases in the middle. CDR1 SNHLY and CDR2 FYNNEI come from the germline V gene. The CDR3 here is CASSNQGFNSPLHF. CDR3 DNA: TGTGCCAGCAGTAATCAGGGCTTCAATTCACCCCTCCACTTT. The complete variable domain, with remaining parts taken from reference TRBV2 and TRBJ1-6, reads EPEVTQTPSHQVTQMGQEVILRCVPISNHLYFYWYRQILGQKVEFLVSFYNNEISEKSEIFDDQFSVERPDGSNFTLKIRSTKLEDSAMYFCASSNQGFNSPLHFGNGTRLTVT.

This sequence joins TRBV18 and TRBJ2-5; perhaps TRBD1 as D (5 bases). CDR1 and CDR2 (germline): KGHSH, LQKENI. V was clipped by 3 bases and J by 4 bases, with 12 bases between them. CDR3 size: 14 residues. The CDR3 loop is CASSPTAWRETQYF. The CDR3 region has the DNA TGTGCCAGCTCACCGACAGCCTGGAGAGAGACCCAGTACTTC.

In this sample, this clone turned up a few times. The chain couples TRBV6-5 to TRBJ2-2; TRBD1 agrees at 7 bases. Germline CDR1 MNHEY, CDR2 SVGAGI. After removal of 9 bases from V and 4 bases from J, the junction contained 5 bases not matched to a gene. This CDR3 is 13 amino acids long. The CDR3 loop is CASRQGPTGELFF. Here the CDR3 DNA reads TGTGCCAGTAGACAGGGTCCCACCGGGGAGCTGTTTTTT.

This chain uses TRBV5-6 with TRBJ2-7; D remains unclear. The CDR3 consists of 12 residues. Germline CDR1 reads SGHDT; CDR2 reads YYEEEE. V was trimmed by 4 bases and J by 5 bases, leaving 10 bases between them. This CDR3 reads CASSREAHEQYF. The DNA for the CDR3 is TGTGCCAGCAGCCGAGAGGCCCACGAGCAGTACTTC. Drawing the rest from reference TRBV5-6 and TRBJ2-7, the complete variable domain is DAGVTQSPTHLIKTRGQQVTLRCSPKSGHDTVSWYQQALGQGPQFIFQYYEEEERQRGNFPDRFSGHQFPNYSSELNVNALLLGDSALYLCASSREAHEQYFGPGTRLTVT.

The gene calls are TRBV5-1 and TRBJ2-5; 7 bases map to TRBD2. V trimming: 1 base; J trimming: 5 bases; junction bases outside the gene matches: 8. Germline loops: CDR1 SGHRS, CDR2 YFSETQ. There are 15 residues in the CDR3. CDR3 sequence: CASSLKAGVGETQYF. The CDR3, as DNA: TGCGCCAGCAGCTTGAAGGCGGGAGTCGGGGAGACCCAGTACTTC.

This clone came up once. This chain joins TRBV18 and TRBJ2-7; 11 bases match TRBD2. Germline V gene data show CDR1 as KGHSH and CDR2 as LQKENI. V shed 4 bases, J shed 3 bases, and the junction held 11 bases outside the gene matches. There are 17 residues in the CDR3. CDR3 nucleotide sequence: TGTGCCAGCTCACAGACTAGCGGGACCTTTTCAGTCTACGAGCAGTACTTC. Its protein product is CASSQTSGTFSVYEQYF.

V usage is TRBV11-2 and J usage is TRBJ1-1, with D uncertain. Germline CDR1 reads SGHAT; CDR2 reads FQNNGV. V gave up 5 bases and J gave up 5 bases, with 12 bases separating them. The CDR3 covers 13 residues. The CDR3 spells CASSEMGRTEAFF. The CDR3 nucleotides are TGTGCCAGCAGCGAGATGGGGAGGACTGAAGCTTTCTTT.

V gene TRBV7-6 combines with J gene TRBJ2-7; 8 nucleotides align to TRBD1. CDR1 is SGHVS, CDR2 FNYEAQ, per germline. The CDR3 loop spans 12 amino acids. The V and J ends lost 3 bases and 6 bases, in that order; junction bases with no gene match: 1. CDR3 coding DNA: TGTGCCAGCAGCTTTACAGGGGGCGAGCAGTACTTC. Protein: CASSFTGGEQYF.

The chain has TRBV2 and TRBJ2-7; D is possibly TRBD1 (5 bases). Germline V gene sequence: CDR1 SNHLY, CDR2 FYNNEI. This CDR3 is built from 14 residues. The V end lost 6 bases, the J end lost 3 bases, and 15 bases lay between the germline ends. CDR3: CASRDGAIYYEQYF. The CDR3 DNA reads TGTGCCAGCAGAGATGGGGCGATTTACTACGAGCAGTACTTC.